This T cell receptor beta chain appears in the sequencing data of a study of PD-1 blockade in classical Hodgkin lymphoma. This clone was seen a single time. The protocol was immunoSEQ multiplex PCR, while the TCRdb copy is restricted to in-frame clones and leaves out a portion. The top ten clones hold around 0.3% of a sample with fewer than 35,000 clones, approximately 90% of them seen once. The J segment lost 7 bases and the V segment lost 3 bases, leaving 7 bases of the junction unmatched. The CDR3 sequence is 15 residues long. Germline CDR1 LNHDA, CDR2 SQIVND (reference sequence). The time point here: cycle 4 day 1 (C4D1), after five to seven weeks of nivolumab. Every patient was affected by relapse after autologous stem cell transplantation, while exposure to brentuximab vedotin was not uniform. Researchers report purifying CD4+ T cells from thawed PBMCs by magnetic negative selection.

The chain couples TRBV19 to TRBJ2-7; 12 bases are shared with TRBD1. Sequences were derived from CD4+ T cells from blood, sampled before the fourth cycle of nivolumab. The TCR comes from a human donor with classical Hodgkin lymphoma. This chain's CDR3 is CASSMPGQGAGEQYF. The CDR3 nucleotides are TGTGCCAGTAGTATGCCGGGACAGGGGGCGGGGGAGCAGTACTTC. Looking up the rest from reference TRBV19 and TRBJ2-7 gives the full variable domain: DGGITQSPKYLFRKEGQNVTLSCEQNLNHDAMYWYRQDPGQGLRLIYYSQIVNDFQKGDIAEGYSVSREKKESFPLTVTSAQKNPTAFYLCASSMPGQGAGEQYFGPGTRLTVT.